This TCR beta chain was profiled in a study of tumor and adjacent non-tumor tissue in lung cancer. Study information: Histology: under 15 adenocarcinoma, a couple of squamous cell carcinoma, 1 small cell lung cancer. The study, taken as a whole, reports: Compared with tumor, normal lung showed significantly lower TCR diversity. Tumor repertoires had a smaller top 100 clone share than normal lung.

A modified ARM-PCR protocol with three rounds of nested PCR amplified TCRbeta. TCRdb reprocessed the multiplex PCR reads with MiXCR, giving one entry per CDR3 protein. The sample records tens of thousands of distinct CDR3 sequences, roughly 57% being singletons. V was shortened by 4 bases and J by 6 bases, with 16 bases between the two germline ends. This CDR3 comprises 14 residues. Germline values: CDR1 MNHNS, CDR2 SASEGT. This clonotype has a count of ten or more. The target antigen is unknown. This sample's RNA came from whole unsorted tissue. More than 3 cm separated this lung sample from the edge of the tumor.

Specimen: distant non-tumor lung tissue. The clonotype originates from an older man with non-small cell lung cancer. This chain links TRBV6-1 with TRBJ2-7; D gene uncertain. The CDR3 bases are TGTGCCAGCAGTGCGGATACAGTCTGGTTCGAGCAGTACTTC. This translates into CASSADTVWFEQYF.